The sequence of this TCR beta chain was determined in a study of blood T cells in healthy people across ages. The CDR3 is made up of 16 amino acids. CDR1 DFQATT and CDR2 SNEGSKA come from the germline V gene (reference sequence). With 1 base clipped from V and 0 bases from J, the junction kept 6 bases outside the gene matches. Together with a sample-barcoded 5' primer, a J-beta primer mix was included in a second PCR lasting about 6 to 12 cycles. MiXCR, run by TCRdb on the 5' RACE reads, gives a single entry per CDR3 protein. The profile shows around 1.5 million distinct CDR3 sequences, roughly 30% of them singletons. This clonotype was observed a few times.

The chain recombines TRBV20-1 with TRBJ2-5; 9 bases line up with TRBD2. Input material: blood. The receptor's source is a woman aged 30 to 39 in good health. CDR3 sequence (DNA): TGCAGTGCTAGAGTTCTCCTAGCGGGGTACCAAGAGACCCAGTACTTC. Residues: CSARVLLAGYQETQYF.